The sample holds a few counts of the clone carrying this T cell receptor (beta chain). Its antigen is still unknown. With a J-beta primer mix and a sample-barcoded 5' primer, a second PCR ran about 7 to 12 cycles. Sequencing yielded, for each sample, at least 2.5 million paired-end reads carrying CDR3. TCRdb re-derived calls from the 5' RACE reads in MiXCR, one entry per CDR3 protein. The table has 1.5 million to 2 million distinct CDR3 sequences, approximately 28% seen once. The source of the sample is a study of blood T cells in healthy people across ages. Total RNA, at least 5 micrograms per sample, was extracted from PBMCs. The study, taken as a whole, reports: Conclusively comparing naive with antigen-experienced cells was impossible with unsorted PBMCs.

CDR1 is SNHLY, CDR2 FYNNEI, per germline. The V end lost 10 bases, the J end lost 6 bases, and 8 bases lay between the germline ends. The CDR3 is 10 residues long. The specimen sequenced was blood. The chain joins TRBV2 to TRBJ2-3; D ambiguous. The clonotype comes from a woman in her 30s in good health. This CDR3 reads CAIRWDTQYF. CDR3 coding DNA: TGTGCCATCCGGTGGGATACGCAGTATTTT. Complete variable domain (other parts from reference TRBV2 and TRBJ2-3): EPEVTQTPSHQVTQMGQEVILRCVPISNHLYFYWYRQILGQKVEFLVSFYNNEISEKSEIFDDQFSVERPDGSNFTLKIRSTKLEDSAMYFCAIRWDTQYFGPGTRLTVL.